Listed here are 2 T cell receptor beta chains from one sample, sequenced in a study of early T cells in non-severe SARS-CoV-2 infection. TCRdb passed the 5' RACE reads through MiXCR, listing each CDR3 protein once. This sample carries roughly 40,000 distinct CDR3 sequences, roughly 7.1% of them seen once, and the ten largest clones take roughly 4.7%. The sequenced sample consisted of whole blood. All receptors come from an adult who was a healthcare worker with PCR-confirmed SARS-CoV-2 infection or an uninfected control (not recorded which).

The rearrangement joins TRBV12-3 or TRBV12-4 to TRBJ2-7; possible D gene TRBD1, 6 bases. This CDR3 has 13 amino acids. Trimming left V 0 bases short and J 4 bases short, with 7 bases between. The CDR3 here is CASSLAGHYEQYF. CDR3 DNA: TGTGCCAGCAGTTTAGCGGGACATTACGAGCAGTACTTC.

The chain employs TRBV6-2 or TRBV6-3 and TRBJ1-1, with 7 bases fitting TRBD1. Germline V gene sequence: CDR1 MNHEY, CDR2 SVGEGT. CDR3 length: 13 amino acids. The V gene end was trimmed by 6 bases and the J gene end by 6 bases; junction bases not matched to a gene: 7. This CDR3 is CASRPQGTAEAFF. CDR3 sequence (DNA): TGTGCCAGCAGACCCCAAGGGACAGCTGAAGCTTTCTTT.